The 18 T cell receptor beta chains below all came from one sample that was sequenced in a study of blood T cell repertoires in COVID-19. Libraries were prepared by immunoSEQ multiplex PCR; TCRdb keeps only in-frame clonotypes and omits some of them. The data show 200,000 to 250,000 clones, 85% to 95% seen once. The sequenced sample consisted of peripheral blood. The receptors were sampled from a man younger than 45 with COVID-19, enrolled during active disease.

The DNA of the CDR3 is TGTGCCAGCAGCGTGGCCGGAGGAGTTAACTATGGCTACACCTTC. As protein: CASSVAGGVNYGYTF. The chain joins TRBV9 to TRBJ1-2; no definite D call. V was clipped by 2 bases and J by 1 base, with 12 bases between them. CDR1 and CDR2 from the germline V gene are SGDLS and YYNGEE. The CDR3 length is 15 residues.

The rearrangement uses TRBV5-4 and TRBJ1-1, with D perhaps matching TRBD1 (5 bases). The V gene lost 0 bases and the J gene lost 0 bases, with 9 bases spanning the gap. The CDR3 has 15 amino acids. From germline, CDR1 is SGHNT and CDR2 YYREEE (reference sequence). The CDR3 DNA follows: TGTGCCAGCAGCTTGGGTCAGGACATGAACACTGAAGCTTTCTTT. Protein: CASSLGQDMNTEAFF.

V gene TRBV19 combines with J gene TRBJ1-6; D is undetermined. Germline CDR1 is LNHDA and CDR2 is SQIVND (reference sequence). The V and J ends lost 3 bases and 7 bases respectively, with 10 bases between them. The CDR3 totals 14 residues. The CDR3: CASSINRENSPLHF. CDR3 DNA: TGTGCCAGTAGTATTAACAGAGAGAATTCACCCCTCCACTTT.

V gene TRBV13 combines with J gene TRBJ1-5; 7 bases line up with TRBD1. CDR1 and CDR2 from the germline V gene are PRHDT and FYEKMQ (reference sequence). The junction had 5 bases not matched to a gene; V was cut back by 5 bases and J by 4 bases. The CDR3 has 14 residues. The DNA of the CDR3 is TGTGCCAGCAGCCTCGGACAGGCGAATCAGCCCCAGCATTTT. It is translated as CASSLGQANQPQHF.

The gene calls are TRBV10-2 and TRBJ1-4; D unresolved. Trimming removed 8 bases from V and 3 bases from J, with 10 bases in between. CDR3 length: 13 amino acids. Germline CDR1 is WSHSY and CDR2 is SAAADI. The CDR3 spells CASESAANEKLFF. The CDR3 DNA is TGCGCCAGCGAGTCGGCGGCTAATGAAAAACTGTTTTTT.

V and J are TRBV19 and TRBJ1-4; 9 nucleotides match TRBD1. J lost 6 bases, V lost 5 bases, and 7 bases had no gene match. Germline lookup yields CDR1 LNHDA and CDR2 SQIVND (reference sequence). The CDR3 is made up of 15 amino acids. The CDR3 spells CASSSPGQGDEKLFF. CDR3 in DNA: TGTGCCAGTAGTTCCCCGGGACAGGGAGATGAAAAACTGTTTTTT.

This clone has a single count. This rearrangement joins TRBV7-3 to TRBJ2-1, with TRBD2 matching 13 bases. This CDR3 spans 15 amino acids. Germline loops: CDR1 SGHTA, CDR2 FQGTGA. After removal of 5 bases from V and 9 bases from J, the junction contained 7 bases not matched to a gene. The CDR3 is CASSKGLAGAGEQFF. CDR3 DNA: TGTGCCAGCAGCAAAGGACTAGCGGGGGCGGGTGAGCAGTTCTTC.

The chain is built from TRBV4-1 and TRBJ1-3, with a weak D call TRBD1 (5 bases). The germline V gene has CDR1 MGHRA and CDR2 YSYEKL. Trimming took 0 bases from V and 2 from J, leaving 11 bases between them. The CDR3 is 16 residues long. CDR3 in amino acids: CASSQEGIGAGNTIYF. The CDR3 DNA sequence: TGCGCCAGCAGCCAAGAGGGGATAGGGGCTGGAAACACCATATATTTT.

The rearrangement uses TRBV7-2 and TRBJ2-7; D is possibly TRBD1 (6 bases). The V and J ends lost 4 bases and 3 bases respectively, with 13 bases between them. The CDR3 is 14 residues long. CDR1 is SGHTA and CDR2 is FQGNSA in the germline V gene. The CDR3 nucleotides are TGTGCCAGCAGCTCTACAGGGTATAGCTACGAGCAGTACTTC. Translation gives CASSSTGYSYEQYF.

The chain combines TRBV6-5 with TRBJ1-1, with 7 bases matching TRBD1. Germline loops: CDR1 MNHEY, CDR2 SVGAGI. V lost 6 bases and J lost 4; bases outside the gene matches: 8. The length of the CDR3 is 14 residues. CDR3 coding DNA: TGTGCCAGCAGCGACAGGGCGGAGTTCACTGAAGCTTTCTTT. Its protein is CASSDRAEFTEAFF.

V and J are TRBV18 and TRBJ2-1, with 7 nucleotides matching TRBD1. With V trimmed by 2 bases and J by 0 bases, 7 bases remained unmatched. CDR3 length equals 17 residues. The germline V gene encodes CDR1 KGHSH and CDR2 LQKENI. CDR3 residues: CASSPKGGGFSYNEQFF. CDR3 nucleotide sequence: TGTGCCAGCTCACCAAAAGGGGGCGGTTTCTCCTACAATGAGCAGTTCTTC.

This chain links TRBV6-2 or TRBV6-3 with TRBJ2-1; 10 bases fit TRBD2. There are 16 residues in the CDR3. Trimming at V came to 0 bases and at J to 4 bases, leaving 3 bases not matched to a gene. Germline V gene lookup returns CDR1 MNHEY and CDR2 SVGEGT. CDR3: CASSYSSSGGYNEQFF. The CDR3 DNA reads as TGTGCCAGCAGTTACTCTTCTAGCGGGGGTTACAATGAGCAGTTCTTC.

The genes are TRBV4-1 and TRBJ1-4; 12 bases line up with TRBD1. The CDR3 extends over 16 amino acids. Trimming at V came to 2 bases and at J to 7 bases, leaving 5 bases not matched to a gene. CDR1 and CDR2 (germline): MGHRA, YSYEKL. The CDR3 sequence is CASSQRDRGRAEKLFF. The CDR3 nucleotides are TGCGCCAGCAGCCAAAGGGACAGGGGGCGGGCTGAAAAACTGTTTTTT.

The rearrangement uses TRBV15 and TRBJ2-7, with 9 bases identical to TRBD1. There are 16 residues in the CDR3. V lost 3 bases and J lost 3; bases outside the gene matches: 9. Germline-derived CDR1 and CDR2 are LNHNV and YYDKDF (reference sequence). CDR3 residues: CATSSPGTGQVYEQYF. CDR3 coding DNA: TGTGCCACCAGCAGTCCCGGGACAGGGCAAGTCTACGAGCAGTACTTC.

The chain recombines TRBV19 with TRBJ2-1; weak D call: TRBD2 (5 bases). This CDR3 spans 15 amino acids. The germline V gene has CDR1 LNHDA and CDR2 SQIVND (reference sequence). Deletions cut 7 bases from V and 2 bases from J, with 15 bases between. DNA of the CDR3: TGTGCCAGTACCCCTCGACTACTTACCTACAATGAGCAGTTCTTC. Translating gives CASTPRLLTYNEQFF.

The J gene is TRBJ2-2, the V gene TRBV19; 8 bases match TRBD1. V lost 5 bases, J lost 3 bases, and 5 bases stayed unmatched. Germline CDR1 reads LNHDA; CDR2 reads SQIVND (reference sequence). The CDR3 contains 15 residues. The CDR3: CASSFNRGDTGELFF. CDR3 in DNA: TGTGCCAGTAGTTTTAACAGGGGGGACACCGGGGAGCTGTTTTTT.

This chain joins TRBV5-1 and TRBJ2-1; TRBD1 matches 8 bases. Trimming at V came to 3 bases and at J to 4 bases, leaving 12 bases not matched to a gene. The germline V gene encodes CDR1 SGHRS and CDR2 YFSETQ. The CDR3 length is 17 residues. In DNA form, the CDR3 reads TGCGCCAGCAGCTCGTGGCTAGGAGGACAGGGTTACAATGAGCAGTTCTTC. It encodes CASSSWLGGQGYNEQFF.

The V gene is TRBV19, the J gene TRBJ2-2; tentative D call: TRBD2 (6 bases). The V gene's germline CDR1 is LNHDA and CDR2 SQIVND (reference sequence). Trimming pared 4 bases from V and 6 bases from J, leaving 15 bases between. This CDR3 comprises 15 residues. DNA of the CDR3: TGTGCCAGTAGTAACCCCGGGGGTGGGCCCGGGGAGCTGTTTTTT. It is translated as CASSNPGGGPGELFF.